One sample yielded the 26 T cell receptor beta chains listed below, sequenced in a study of T cell clonality in common variable immunodeficiency. Findings of the study overall: Common variable immunodeficiency TCR beta sequences reportedly had fewer deletions and N-nucleotide insertions.

The antigens of these receptors remain unknown. Sequenced by immunoSEQ multiplex PCR; TCRdb stores in-frame clones only, minus some. The repertoire consists of just over 25,000 clones, none detected only once. The specimen was peripheral blood mononuclear cells. The receptors were sampled from a human donor with common variable immunodeficiency.

The sample holds many counts of this clone. The read gets to within 3 residues of the CDR3 end, and the germline J gene fills in the rest. This rearrangement joins TRBV5-6 to TRBJ2-7; the D gene is possibly TRBD1 (6 bases). CDR1 and CDR2 (germline): SGHDT, YYEEEE. Trimming pared 0 bases from V and 2 bases from J, leaving 9 bases between. The CDR3 totals 14 residues. The CDR3 loop is CASSLGGDTYEQYF. Incomplete CDR3 DNA: TGTGCCAGCAGCTTGGGTGGGGACACCTACGAG.

The table lists this clone with a few counts. The read comes to an end 3 residues before the CDR3 does, leaving the germline J gene to fill in the end. The chain combines TRBV7-2 with TRBJ1-4, with a possible D match to TRBD1 (5 bases). This CDR3 comprises 15 residues. Germline values: CDR1 SGHTA, CDR2 FQGNSA. The V end lost 5 bases, the J end lost 2 bases, and 12 bases lay between the germline ends. The part of the CDR3 DNA that was read is TGTGCCAGCAGCCGATCGCGGGGCACTAATGAAAAA. It is translated as CASSRSRGTNEK. The CDR3 as a whole reads CASSRSRGTNEKLFF.

This clone was detected many times. The CDR3 end is not reached by the read, which stops 3 residues before it; the germline J gene fills it in. The V and J genes are TRBV5-1 and TRBJ2-1; D is ambiguous. The CDR3 runs to 15 residues. Trimming took off 0 bases at V and 4 bases at J, with 11 bases between the two ends. CDR1 SGHRS and CDR2 YFSETQ come from the germline V gene. The part of the CDR3 DNA that was read is TGCGCCAGCAGCTTGGTTTCTAGTCCGTACAATGAG. As protein: CASSLVSSPYNE. In full, the CDR3 reads CASSLVSSPYNEQFF. The full variable domain, rest sourced from reference TRBV5-1 and TRBJ2-1, is KAGVTQTPRYLIKTRGQQVTLSCSPISGHRSVSWYQQTPGQGLQFLFEYFSETQRNKGNFPGRFSGRQFSNSRSEMNVSTLELGDSALYLCASSLVSSPYNEQFFGPGTRLTVL.

This clone has at least ten counts. Coverage ceases 3 residues before the CDR3 finishes, and the germline J gene fills in the end. The rearrangement uses TRBV19 and TRBJ1-1, with 8 bases that match TRBD1. The CDR3 extends over 17 amino acids. V dropped 2 bases and J dropped 5; count of bases not matched to a gene: 13. From germline, CDR1 is LNHDA and CDR2 SQIVND (reference sequence). The CDR3 sequence: CASSIKLLRDRPTEAFF. Incomplete CDR3 DNA: TGTGCCAGTAGTATAAAGCTACTCCGGGACAGGCCGACTGAA.

There are many counts of this clone. The read ends 3 residues shy of where the CDR3 ends; the end is completed using the germline J gene. The chain employs TRBV5-1 and TRBJ2-3, with 12 bases aligning to TRBD2. Germline V gene data show CDR1 as SGHRS and CDR2 as YFSETQ. The CDR3 is made up of 15 amino acids. The junction had 4 bases not matched to a gene; V was cut back by 5 bases and J by 3 bases. CDR3 bases read: TGCGCCAGCAGAAGACTAGCGGGAGAGACAGATACG. This sequence encodes CASRRLAGETDT. In full, the CDR3 reads CASRRLAGETDTQYF.

This clone was observed many times. The read gets to within 3 residues of the CDR3 end, and the germline J gene fills in the rest. The chain recombines TRBV6-2 or TRBV6-3 with TRBJ2-6; D may be TRBD1 (6 bases). The CDR3 spans 17 residues. Trimming pared 5 bases from V and 2 bases from J, leaving 16 bases between. Germline V gene lookup returns CDR1 MNHEY and CDR2 SVGEGT. CDR3 residues: CASSSRQGNPGANVLTF. The DNA read from the CDR3 is TGTGCCAGCAGTAGCAGGCAGGGGAACCCTGGGGCCAACGTC.

As regards this clone: The read gets to within 3 residues of the CDR3 end, and the germline J gene fills in the rest. The chain employs TRBV2 and TRBJ1-2; tentative D call: TRBD1 (6 bases). This CDR3 comprises 13 residues. CDR1 is SNHLY, CDR2 FYNNEI, per germline. This chain's CDR3 is CASYRAEVLGYTF. Incomplete CDR3 DNA: TGTGCCAGTTACAGGGCGGAAGTATTGGGC.

Details on this clone: The read is 3 residues too short to cover the CDR3 end, so that end is filled in from the germline J gene. This sequence joins TRBV19 and TRBJ1-5; D is perhaps TRBD1 (5 bases). This CDR3 region has 16 residues. Per germline, CDR1 LNHDA and CDR2 SQIVND (reference sequence). V lost 3 bases, J lost 2 bases, and 14 bases lay in between. The CDR3 DNA, read in part, is TGTGCCAGTAGTATCCCTCGGGGGGTGGGCAATCAGCCC. Encoded protein: CASSIPRGVGNQP. The complete CDR3 sequence is CASSIPRGVGNQPQHF.

This clone has at least ten counts. The read comes to an end 3 residues before the CDR3 does, leaving the germline J gene to fill in the end. This chain links TRBV18 with TRBJ2-7, with 9 bases aligning to TRBD1. CDR1 is KGHSH and CDR2 is LQKENI in the germline V gene. Trimming removed 6 bases from V and 5 bases from J; junction bases left unmatched: 8. The CDR3 is 14 amino acids. CDR3 DNA, as far as it was read: TGTGCCAGCTCTCAACGACAGGGGGACAACGAG. Translation: CASSQRQGDNE. The entire CDR3 sequence reads CASSQRQGDNEQYF.

A remark on this clone: The junction departs from the called germline gene at one end, perhaps through a read error. Read coverage stops 3 residues before the CDR3 terminus; the germline J gene supplies the remainder. The J gene is TRBJ1-5, the V gene TRBV19, with D uncertain. The germline gives CDR1 LNHDA, CDR2 SQIVND (reference sequence). The CDR3 length is 15 residues. The CDR3 is CASGISQKPNQPQHF. The CDR3 DNA, read in part, is TGTGCCAGTGGTATTAGCCAGAAGCCGAATCAGCCC.

There are many counts of this clone. Read coverage stops 3 residues before the CDR3 terminus; the germline J gene supplies the remainder. The gene calls are TRBV5-1 and TRBJ2-7, with 11 bases matching TRBD2. Germline V gene lookup returns CDR1 SGHRS and CDR2 YFSETQ. The CDR3 runs to 14 residues. With 6 bases clipped from V and 3 bases from J, the junction kept 5 bases outside the gene matches. CDR3: CASKSGTSGYEQYF. Partial CDR3 DNA: TGCGCCAGCAAATCCGGGACTAGCGGCTACGAG.

This clone was counted at least ten times. The read finishes 3 residues shy of the CDR3 end, and the germline J gene is used to complete it. The J gene is TRBJ2-7, the V gene TRBV5-6, with 8 bases lining up with TRBD1. Trimming at V came to 1 base and at J to 2 bases, leaving 5 bases not matched to a gene. CDR1 is SGHDT and CDR2 is YYEEEE in the germline V gene. This CDR3 is 15 amino acids long. Partial CDR3 DNA: TGTGCCAGCAGCTTGAGTGGCAGGGGGCCCTACGAG. Its translation: CASSLSGRGPYE. The whole CDR3 sequence reads CASSLSGRGPYEQYF.

This clone was found many times. The CDR3 extends 3 residues past the end of the read, so its final part is completed from the germline J gene. The rearrangement uses TRBV30 and TRBJ2-5, with D uncertain. The ends were cut back, 4 bases at V and 5 bases at J, with 8 bases in the middle. CDR3 length: 11 amino acids. The germline V gene has CDR1 GTSNPN and CDR2 SVGIG (reference sequence). The CDR3 protein is CAWKTWETQYF. The covered CDR3 bases are TGTGCCTGGAAGACATGGGAGACC.

This clone was counted ten times or more. The observed sequence ends 3 residues before the CDR3 terminus, with the missing tail filled in from the germline J gene. This chain connects TRBV5-1 to TRBJ1-1; possible D gene TRBD1, 6 bases. The ends were cut back, 0 bases at V and 5 bases at J, with 14 bases in the middle. The CDR3 length is 15 residues. Germline CDR1 reads SGHRS; CDR2 reads YFSETQ. CDR3 bases read: TGCGCCAGCAGCTTGGTGACAGGACCCGAAACTGAA. It yields the protein CASSLVTGPETE. The full-length CDR3 reads as CASSLVTGPETEAFF. The variable domain in full, completed from reference TRBV5-1 and TRBJ1-1, reads KAGVTQTPRYLIKTRGQQVTLSCSPISGHRSVSWYQQTPGQGLQFLFEYFSETQRNKGNFPGRFSGRQFSNSRSEMNVSTLELGDSALYLCASSLVTGPETEAFFGQGTRLTVV.

In its sample, this clone was seen a few times. The observed sequence ends 3 residues before the CDR3 terminus, with the missing tail filled in from the germline J gene. The gene calls are TRBV11-3 and TRBJ2-1; 7 bases line up with TRBD1. Looked up from germline, CDR1 is SGHNT and CDR2 is YENEEA. This CDR3 contains 14 residues. V was clipped by 4 bases and J by 5 bases; unmatched bases: 5. This CDR3 reads CASSSLGQNNEQFF. CDR3 bases read: TGTGCCAGCAGCTCACTGGGACAGAACAATGAG.

This clone was seen many times. The read ends 3 residues before the CDR3 terminus; that terminus is restored from the germline J gene. The chain combines TRBV18 with TRBJ2-2; no definite D call. The length of the CDR3 is 14 residues. The germline CDR1 and CDR2 sequences are KGHSH and LQKENI. V shed 2 bases and J shed 10 bases, with 14 bases lying between them. CDR3 DNA (partial): TGTGCCAGCTCACCATTACAGCAAGGCCTGGAG. As protein: CASSPLQQGLE. From start to end, the CDR3 is CASSPLQQGLELFF.

With respect to this clone: From the germline J gene comes the end of the CDR3, since the read stops 3 residues before it. V and J are TRBV20-1 and TRBJ2-7; tentatively, D is TRBD1 (5 bases). Deletions cut 4 bases from V and 2 bases from J, with 15 bases between. The CDR3 totals 14 residues. Germline V CDR1 and CDR2: DFQATT, SNEGSKA (reference sequence). The CDR3 sequence: CSAIDVRTTYEQYF. The CDR3 bases that were read are TGCAGTGCTATTGACGTCAGGACAACCTACGAG.

As to this clone: The CDR3 end falls 3 residues outside the read, so it is completed with the germline J gene. This chain joins TRBV19 and TRBJ2-2; 10 positions match TRBD2. CDR3 length: 19 residues. From germline, CDR1 is LNHDA and CDR2 SQIVND (reference sequence). The V segment lost 3 bases and the J segment 6 bases; nucleotides outside the gene matches: 16. CDR3 residues: CASSIKGSGRPRKAGELFF. The sequenced part of the CDR3 DNA is TGTGCCAGTAGTATCAAAGGTAGCGGGAGGCCCCGAAAAGCCGGGGAG. The whole variable domain, filled in from reference TRBV19 and TRBJ2-2, reads DGGITQSPKYLFRKEGQNVTLSCEQNLNHDAMYWYRQDPGQGLRLIYYSQIVNDFQKGDIAEGYSVSREKKESFPLTVTSAQKNPTAFYLCASSIKGSGRPRKAGELFFGEGSRLTVL.

At least ten counts were recorded for this clone. Read data end 3 residues before the CDR3 end; the end is taken from the germline J gene. The chain has TRBV14 and TRBJ1-4; unclear D gene. The V gene's germline CDR1 is SGHDN and CDR2 FVKESK. The CDR3 runs to 13 residues. Between the trimmed V and J ends, which lost 2 bases and 8 bases, there was a span of 9 bases. The DNA read from the CDR3 is TGTGCCAGCAGCCAAAGGGTCGGAGAAAAA. Translating gives CASSQRVGEK. The CDR3 as a whole reads CASSQRVGEKLFF.

This clone was seen repeatedly, ten times or more. The CDR3 end lies 3 residues beyond the end of the read and is filled in from the germline J gene. This chain links TRBV14 with TRBJ2-7; no reliable D call. This CDR3 spans 14 amino acids. Trimming took off 4 bases at V and 3 bases at J, with 13 bases between the two ends. CDR1 is SGHDN and CDR2 is FVKESK in the germline V gene. CDR3 DNA (partial): TGTGCCAGCAGCCGCCAGGCAGCTTTCTACGAG. It is translated as CASSRQAAFYE. The whole CDR3 reads CASSRQAAFYEQYF.

This clone has just a few counts. The DNA ends 3 residues before the CDR3 does, and the rest of the CDR3 is filled in from the germline J gene. The chain carries TRBV7-3 and TRBJ2-1, with TRBD2 identical over 12 bases. V lost 5 bases and J lost 4; bases outside the gene matches: 6. Germline lookup yields CDR1 SGHTA and CDR2 FQGTGA. This CDR3 has 16 residues. Partial CDR3 DNA: TGTGCCAGCAGCACGACTAGCGGGAGTGATTACAATGAG. Residues: CASSTTSGSDYNE. The whole CDR3 sequence reads CASSTTSGSDYNEQFF.

As for this clone: The read gets to within 3 residues of the CDR3 end, and the germline J gene fills in the rest. The rearrangement uses TRBV5-6 and TRBJ2-7; D is possibly TRBD1 (6 bases). Germline assignment: CDR1 SGHDT and CDR2 YYEEEE. The CDR3 spans 15 residues. V was clipped by 0 bases and J by 4 bases, with 14 bases between them. Here the CDR3 reads CASSLAPGQKYEQYF. The CDR3 bases that were read are TGTGCCAGCAGCTTGGCCCCGGGACAAAAGTACGAG. Full variable domain (remainder filled in from reference TRBV5-6 and TRBJ2-7): DAGVTQSPTHLIKTRGQQVTLRCSPKSGHDTVSWYQQALGQGPQFIFQYYEEEERQRGNFPDRFSGHQFPNYSSELNVNALLLGDSALYLCASSLAPGQKYEQYFGPGTRLTVT.

This clone was detected ten times or more. The part of the CDR3 DNA that was read is TGCAGCGCCCGGGACAGGGGTACAGAGACC. It specifies CSARDRGTET. From start to end, the CDR3 is CSARDRGTETQYF. The gene calls are TRBV29-1 and TRBJ2-5; 10 positions agree with TRBD1. The CDR3 goes on 3 residues after the read ends, and that part is filled in from the germline J gene. Germline trimming cut 7 bases from V and 4 bases from J; bases unmatched to any gene: 6. Per germline, CDR1 SQVTM and CDR2 ANQGSEA. This CDR3 is built from 13 residues. Full variable domain (remainder filled in from reference TRBV29-1 and TRBJ2-5): SAVISQKPSRDICQRGTSLTIQCQVDSQVTMMFWYRQQPGQSLTLIATANQGSEATYESGFVIDKFPISRPNLTFSTLTVSNMSPEDSSIYLCSARDRGTETQYFGPGTRLLVL.

This clone turned up a few times. The read finishes 3 residues shy of the CDR3 end, and the germline J gene is used to complete it. V is TRBV2 and J is TRBJ2-7, with D maybe TRBD1 (7 bases). This CDR3 comprises 14 residues. V was clipped by 5 bases and J by 2 bases, with 13 bases between them. CDR1 and CDR2 from the germline V gene are SNHLY and FYNNEI. The covered CDR3 bases are TGTGCCAGCAGTTTACGCGGGACAGCCTACGAG. It translates to CASSLRGTAYE. In full, the CDR3 reads CASSLRGTAYEQYF.

This clone was observed many times. Partial CDR3 DNA: TGTGCCAGCTCACCACCTACTAGCTCCTACAATGAG. Residues: CASSPPTSSYNE. The entire CDR3 is CASSPPTSSYNEQFF. The chain joins TRBV18 to TRBJ2-1; D may be TRBD2 (5 bases). Read data end 3 residues before the CDR3 end; the end is taken from the germline J gene. The germline CDR1 and CDR2 sequences are KGHSH and LQKENI. Trimming shortened V by 0 bases and J by 0 bases, and 6 bases separated the two germline ends. CDR3 length: 15 residues.

This clone was recorded a few times. With the read ending 3 residues before the CDR3 end, the germline J gene is used to fill in that end. Additional DNA sequences in this sample encode the identical CDR3. This chain joins TRBV7-9 and TRBJ1-2, with a possible D match to TRBD1 (5 bases). The CDR3 consists of 14 residues. The germline V gene encodes CDR1 SEHNR and CDR2 FQNEAQ (reference sequence). The covered CDR3 bases are TGTGCCAGCAGCTTTGTCAGGGCTGTCGGGGGC. Its translation: CASSFVRAVGG. The CDR3 in its entirety is CASSFVRAVGGYTF.